This T cell receptor beta chain came from a study of blood T cell repertoires in COVID-19. Across the study: Whether acute or convalescent, the COVID-19 samples came from the United States, Italy and Spain.

This clone was seen a single time. CDR3 length: 15 residues. Germline V lookup: CDR1 ENHRY, CDR2 SYGVKD. The trim removed 3 bases at V and 4 bases at J, leaving 9 bases unmatched. Authors' methods: Using reference gene primer amplification, nucleated cell counts were estimated. Generated by immunoSEQ multiplex PCR, the TCRdb table keeps only in-frame clones and is missing some. D and trimming were read from the DNA, whereas the V and J calls and clone size are those reported in that table. Of some 350,000 clones in the sample, about 89% were seen once. The source material was peripheral blood. This rearrangement joins TRBV10-3 to TRBJ2-7; 7 positions agree with TRBD1. The sequence derives from a woman in her twenties or thirties with COVID-19, enrolled during active disease. This CDR3 reads CAISENRDSFYEQYF. The CDR3 DNA follows: TGTGCCATCAGTGAAAACCGGGACAGCTTTTACGAGCAGTACTTC.